This T cell receptor (beta chain) comes out of a study of blood T cell repertoires in COVID-19. Here immunoSEQ multiplex PCR was the method, and the copy in TCRdb shows in-frame clones only, minus some. The sample includes 150,000 to 160,000 clones, under 90% of them seen just once. CDR1 is MGHDK, CDR2 SYGVNS, per germline. The CDR3 is 14 amino acids. The ends were cut back, 3 bases at V and 4 bases at J, with 12 bases in the middle. The rearrangement joins TRBV25-1 to TRBJ1-2, with D possibly matching TRBD1 (5 bases). The material sequenced was peripheral blood. The receptor's source is a man aged 55 to 70 with acute or convalescent COVID-19. The CDR3 DNA follows: TGTGCCAGCAGTGAGGCTTCCAGGGCCTATGGCTACACCTTC. Its translation is CASSEASRAYGYTF.